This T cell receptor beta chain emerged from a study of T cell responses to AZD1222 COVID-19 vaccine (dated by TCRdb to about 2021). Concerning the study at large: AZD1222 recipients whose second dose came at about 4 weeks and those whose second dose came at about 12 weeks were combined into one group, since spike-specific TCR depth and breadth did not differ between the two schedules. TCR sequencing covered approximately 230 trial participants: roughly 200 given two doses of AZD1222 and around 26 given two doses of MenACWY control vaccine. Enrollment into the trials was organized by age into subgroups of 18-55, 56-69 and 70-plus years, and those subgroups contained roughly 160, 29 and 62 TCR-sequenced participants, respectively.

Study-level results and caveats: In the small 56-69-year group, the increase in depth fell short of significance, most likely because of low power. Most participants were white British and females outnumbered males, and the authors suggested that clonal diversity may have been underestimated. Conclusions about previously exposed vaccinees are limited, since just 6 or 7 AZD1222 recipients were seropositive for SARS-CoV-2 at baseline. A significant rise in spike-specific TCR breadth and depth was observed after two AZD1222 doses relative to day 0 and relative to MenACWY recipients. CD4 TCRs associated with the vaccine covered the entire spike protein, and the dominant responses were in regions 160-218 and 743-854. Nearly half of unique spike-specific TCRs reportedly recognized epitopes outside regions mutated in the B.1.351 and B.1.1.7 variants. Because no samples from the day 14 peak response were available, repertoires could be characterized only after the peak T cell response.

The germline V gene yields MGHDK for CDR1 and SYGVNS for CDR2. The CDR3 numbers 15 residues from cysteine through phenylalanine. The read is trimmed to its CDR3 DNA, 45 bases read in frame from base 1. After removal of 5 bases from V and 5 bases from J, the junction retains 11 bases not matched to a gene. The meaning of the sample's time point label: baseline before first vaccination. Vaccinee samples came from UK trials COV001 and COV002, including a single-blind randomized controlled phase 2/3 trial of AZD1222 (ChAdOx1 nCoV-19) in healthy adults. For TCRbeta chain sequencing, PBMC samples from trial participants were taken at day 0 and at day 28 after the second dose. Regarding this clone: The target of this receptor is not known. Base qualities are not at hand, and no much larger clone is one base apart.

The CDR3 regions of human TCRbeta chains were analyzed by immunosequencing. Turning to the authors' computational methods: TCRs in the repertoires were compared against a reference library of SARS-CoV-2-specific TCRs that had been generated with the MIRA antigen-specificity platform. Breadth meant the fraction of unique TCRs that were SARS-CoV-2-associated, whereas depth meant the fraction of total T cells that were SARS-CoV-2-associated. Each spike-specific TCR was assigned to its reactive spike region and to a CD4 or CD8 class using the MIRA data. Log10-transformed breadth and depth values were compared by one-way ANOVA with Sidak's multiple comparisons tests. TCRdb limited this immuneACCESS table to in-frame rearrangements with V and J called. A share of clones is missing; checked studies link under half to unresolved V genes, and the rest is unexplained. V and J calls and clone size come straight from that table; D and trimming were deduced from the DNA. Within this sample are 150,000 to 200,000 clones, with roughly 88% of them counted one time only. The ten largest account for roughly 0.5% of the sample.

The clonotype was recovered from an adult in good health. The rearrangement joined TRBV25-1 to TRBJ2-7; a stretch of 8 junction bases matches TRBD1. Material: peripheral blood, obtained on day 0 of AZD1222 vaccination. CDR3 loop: CASSRGQAERDEQYF. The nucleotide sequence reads TGTGCCAGCAGTAGGGGACAGGCTGAAAGGGACGAGCAGTACTTC.